Below, 5 T cell receptor beta chains from the same sample are listed, as sequenced in a study of T cell changes during pregnancy in multiple sclerosis. Some clones are missing from TCRdb's copy, which holds only in-frame ones; the method was immunoSEQ multiplex PCR. The sample lists about 98,000 clones; 90% to 95% were seen once. Source: peripheral blood, taken after pregnancy. Receptors were obtained from a female donor in good health, enrolled as a control in a pregnancy study.

The genes are TRBV4-1 and TRBJ2-7, with 10 bases identical to TRBD1. This CDR3 spans 15 amino acids. Germline CDR1 is MGHRA and CDR2 is YSYEKL. V dropped 5 bases and J dropped 2; count of bases not matched to a gene: 6. CDR3 sequence: CASSFRTGGAYEQYF. As DNA, the CDR3 is TGCGCCAGCAGCTTCCGGACAGGGGGGGCCTACGAGCAGTACTTC.

The chain uses TRBV30 and TRBJ1-1; D is ambiguous. Germline V gene lookup returns CDR1 GTSNPN and CDR2 SVGIG (reference sequence). The CDR3 is 13 amino acids. With 2 bases removed from V and 5 bases from J, the gap between germline ends came to 12 bases. The CDR3 here is CAWSRQEETEAFF. DNA of the CDR3: TGTGCCTGGAGTAGACAAGAAGAGACTGAAGCTTTCTTT.

The chain combines TRBV7-9 with TRBJ2-1; tentative D call: TRBD1 (6 bases). V lost 5 bases to trimming and J lost 1 base, with 12 bases between them. Germline values: CDR1 SEHNR, CDR2 FQNEAQ (reference sequence). This CDR3 is built from 15 residues. DNA for the CDR3: TGTGCCAGCAGCCCTAGCAGGGGTTCCTACAATGAGCAGTTCTTC. It codes for CASSPSRGSYNEQFF.

The sample holds a few counts of this clone. This sequence joins TRBV15 and TRBJ2-3; D might be TRBD2 (6 bases). The CDR3 totals 15 residues. Trimming removed 5 bases from V and 3 bases from J, with 15 bases in between. Per germline, CDR1 LNHNV and CDR2 YYDKDF (reference sequence). The CDR3 DNA reads TGTGCCACCAGCTCCCGAGGAGGGCGAACAGATACGCAGTATTTT. Translating it yields CATSSRGGRTDTQYF.

The genes are TRBV9 and TRBJ2-3; the match to TRBD2 covers 9 bases. Per the germline V gene, CDR1 is SGDLS and CDR2 is YYNGEE. The V gene end was trimmed by 0 bases and the J gene end by 5 bases; junction bases not matched to a gene: 7. There are 16 residues in the CDR3. The CDR3 loop is CASSVVERGAGDTQYF. The CDR3 nucleotides are TGTGCCAGCAGCGTAGTCGAGCGGGGGGCAGGAGATACGCAGTATTTT.